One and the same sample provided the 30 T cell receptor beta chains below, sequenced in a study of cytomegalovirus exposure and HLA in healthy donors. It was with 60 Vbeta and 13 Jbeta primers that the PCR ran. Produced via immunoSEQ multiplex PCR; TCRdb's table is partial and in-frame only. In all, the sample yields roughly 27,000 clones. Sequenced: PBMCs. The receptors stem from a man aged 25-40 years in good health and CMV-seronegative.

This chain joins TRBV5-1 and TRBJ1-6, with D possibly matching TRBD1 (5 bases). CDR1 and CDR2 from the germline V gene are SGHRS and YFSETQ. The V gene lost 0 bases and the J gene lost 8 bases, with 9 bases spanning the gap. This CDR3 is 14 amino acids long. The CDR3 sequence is CASSLGQGDSPLHF. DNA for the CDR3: TGCGCCAGCAGCTTGGGGCAGGGTGATTCACCCCTCCACTTT. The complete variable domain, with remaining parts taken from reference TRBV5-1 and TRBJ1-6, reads KAGVTQTPRYLIKTRGQQVTLSCSPISGHRSVSWYQQTPGQGLQFLFEYFSETQRNKGNFPGRFSGRQFSNSRSEMNVSTLELGDSALYLCASSLGQGDSPLHFGNGTRLTVT.

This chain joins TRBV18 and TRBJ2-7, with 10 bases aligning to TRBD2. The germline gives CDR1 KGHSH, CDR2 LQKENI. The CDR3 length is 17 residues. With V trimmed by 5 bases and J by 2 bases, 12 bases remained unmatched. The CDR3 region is CASSRITGTSETYEQYF. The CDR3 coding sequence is TGTGCCAGCTCAAGGATAACCGGGACTAGCGAGACCTACGAGCAGTACTTC.

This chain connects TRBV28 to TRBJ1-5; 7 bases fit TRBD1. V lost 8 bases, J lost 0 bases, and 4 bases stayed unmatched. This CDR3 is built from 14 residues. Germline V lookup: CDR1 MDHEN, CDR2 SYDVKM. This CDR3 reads CASRQGHSNQPQHF. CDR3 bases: TGTGCCAGCCGACAGGGCCATAGCAATCAGCCCCAGCATTTT.

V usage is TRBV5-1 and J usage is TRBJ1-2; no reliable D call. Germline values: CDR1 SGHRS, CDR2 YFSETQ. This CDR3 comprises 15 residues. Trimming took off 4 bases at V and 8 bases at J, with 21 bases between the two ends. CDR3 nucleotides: TGCGCCAGCAGCGACCGGGCCTGGCGAGCGGACGGCTACACCTTC. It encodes CASSDRAWRADGYTF. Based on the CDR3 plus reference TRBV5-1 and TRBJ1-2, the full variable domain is KAGVTQTPRYLIKTRGQQVTLSCSPISGHRSVSWYQQTPGQGLQFLFEYFSETQRNKGNFPGRFSGRQFSNSRSEMNVSTLELGDSALYLCASSDRAWRADGYTFGSGTRLTVV.

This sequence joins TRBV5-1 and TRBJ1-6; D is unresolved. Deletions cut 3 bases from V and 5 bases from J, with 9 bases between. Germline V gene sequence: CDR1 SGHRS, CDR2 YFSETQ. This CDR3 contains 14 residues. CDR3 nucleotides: TGCGCCAGCAGCTCCGGGGAGGATAATTCACCCCTCCACTTT. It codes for CASSSGEDNSPLHF.

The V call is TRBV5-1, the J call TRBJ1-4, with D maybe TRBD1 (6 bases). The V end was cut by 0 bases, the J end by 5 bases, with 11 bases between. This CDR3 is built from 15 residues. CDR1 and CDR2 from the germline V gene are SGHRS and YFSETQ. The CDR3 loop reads CASSLVGQTNEKLFF. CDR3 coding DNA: TGCGCCAGCAGCTTGGTTGGACAGACAAATGAAAAACTGTTTTTT.

DNA for the CDR3: TGTGCCAGCAGTCAACTCTCCGGGGAGCTGTTTTTT. Amino acids: CASSQLSGELFF. The chain is built from TRBV6-5 and TRBJ2-2; D remains unclear. V was cut by 5 bases and J by 6 bases, with 7 bases left in between. The CDR3 covers 12 residues. Germline V gives CDR1 MNHEY, CDR2 SVGAGI.

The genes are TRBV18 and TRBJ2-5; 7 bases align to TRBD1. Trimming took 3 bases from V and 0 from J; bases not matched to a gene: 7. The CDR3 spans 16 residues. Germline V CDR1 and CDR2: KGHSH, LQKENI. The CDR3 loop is CASSPGQDLYQETQYF. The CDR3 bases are TGTGCCAGCTCACCTGGACAGGACTTGTACCAAGAGACCCAGTACTTC.

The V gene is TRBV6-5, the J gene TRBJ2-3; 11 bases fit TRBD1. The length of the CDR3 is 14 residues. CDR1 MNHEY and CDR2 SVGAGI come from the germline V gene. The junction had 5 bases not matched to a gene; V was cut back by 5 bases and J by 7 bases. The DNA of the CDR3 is TGTGCCAGCAGTCGGACAGGGGGCGCGAATACGCAGTATTTT. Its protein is CASSRTGGANTQYF.

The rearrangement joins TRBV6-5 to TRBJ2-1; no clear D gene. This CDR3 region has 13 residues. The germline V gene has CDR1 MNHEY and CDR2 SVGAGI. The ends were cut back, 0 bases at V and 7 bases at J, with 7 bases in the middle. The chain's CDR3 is CASSYSLVNEQFF. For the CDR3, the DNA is TGTGCCAGCAGTTACTCACTCGTGAATGAGCAGTTCTTC.

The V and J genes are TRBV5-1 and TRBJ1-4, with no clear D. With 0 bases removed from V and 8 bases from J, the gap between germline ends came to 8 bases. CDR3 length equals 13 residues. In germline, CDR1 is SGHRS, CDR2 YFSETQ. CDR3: CASSLGVEEKLFF. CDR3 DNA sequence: TGCGCCAGCAGCTTGGGAGTAGAGGAAAAACTGTTTTTT.

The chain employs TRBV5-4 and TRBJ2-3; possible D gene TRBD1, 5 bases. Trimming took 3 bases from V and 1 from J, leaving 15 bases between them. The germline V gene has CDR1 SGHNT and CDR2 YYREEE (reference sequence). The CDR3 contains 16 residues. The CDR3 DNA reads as TGTGCCAGCAGCTATGGGGCAGGGATCGGCACAGATACGCAGTATTTT. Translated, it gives CASSYGAGIGTDTQYF.

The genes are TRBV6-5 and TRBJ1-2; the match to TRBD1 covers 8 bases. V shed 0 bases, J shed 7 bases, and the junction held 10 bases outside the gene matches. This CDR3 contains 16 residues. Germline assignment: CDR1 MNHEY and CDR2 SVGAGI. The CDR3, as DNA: TGTGCCAGCAGTTACTCCGGTATCCCAGGGGGCTTTGGCTACACCTTC. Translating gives CASSYSGIPGGFGYTF.

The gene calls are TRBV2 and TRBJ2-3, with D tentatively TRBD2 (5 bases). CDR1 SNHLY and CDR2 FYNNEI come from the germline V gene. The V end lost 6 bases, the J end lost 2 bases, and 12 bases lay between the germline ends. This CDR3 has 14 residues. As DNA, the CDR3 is TGTGCCAGCAGCTCCACTAGGAACACAGATACGCAGTATTTT. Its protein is CASSSTRNTDTQYF.

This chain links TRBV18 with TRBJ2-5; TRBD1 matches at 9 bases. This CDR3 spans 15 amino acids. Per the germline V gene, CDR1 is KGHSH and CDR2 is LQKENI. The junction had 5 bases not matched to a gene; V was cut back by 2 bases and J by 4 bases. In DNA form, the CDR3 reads TGTGCCAGCTCACCATATACAGGGGGCGGAGAGACCCAGTACTTC. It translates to CASSPYTGGGETQYF.

The CDR3 sequence: CASNPGGSSYEQYF. CDR3 nucleotides: TGTGCCAGCAATCCTGGCGGGTCCTCCTACGAGCAGTACTTC. The chain joins TRBV7-9 to TRBJ2-7; TRBD2 is a possible D gene (5 bases). Trimming left V 7 bases short and J 0 bases short, with 13 bases between. The CDR3 loop spans 14 amino acids. Germline CDR1 is SEHNR and CDR2 is FQNEAQ (reference sequence).

The CDR3 reads CASSATSGRGDTQYF. CDR3 coding DNA: TGTGCCAGCAGTGCGACTAGCGGGAGGGGAGATACGCAGTATTTT. V gene TRBV6-4 combines with J gene TRBJ2-3; 14 bases are shared with TRBD2. V gave up 4 bases and J gave up 5 bases; unmatched junction bases: 2. Germline CDR1 and CDR2: MRHNA and SNTAGT. This CDR3 region has 15 residues.

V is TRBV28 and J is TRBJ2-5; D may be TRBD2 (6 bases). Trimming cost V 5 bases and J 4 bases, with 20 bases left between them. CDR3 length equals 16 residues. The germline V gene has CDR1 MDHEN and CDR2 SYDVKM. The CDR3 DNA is TGTGCCAGCAGTCCGCGGAGGGCTTCTATCGGAGAGACCCAGTACTTC. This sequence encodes CASSPRRASIGETQYF.

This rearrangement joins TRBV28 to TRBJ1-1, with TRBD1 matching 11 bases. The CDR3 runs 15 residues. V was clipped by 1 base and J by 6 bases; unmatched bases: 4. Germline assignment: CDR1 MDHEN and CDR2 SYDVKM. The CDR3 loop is CASSLLVGQGAEAFF. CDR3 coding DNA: TGTGCCAGCAGTTTATTGGTGGGACAGGGGGCTGAAGCTTTCTTT.

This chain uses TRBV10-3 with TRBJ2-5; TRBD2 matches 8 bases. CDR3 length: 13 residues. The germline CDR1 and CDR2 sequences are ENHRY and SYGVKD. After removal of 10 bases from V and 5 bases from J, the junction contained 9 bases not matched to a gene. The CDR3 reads CASKAGDLETQYF. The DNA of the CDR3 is TGTGCCAGCAAAGCGGGAGATCTTGAGACCCAGTACTTC.

The CDR3 reads CASSLFRLAGLRPSYEQYF. As DNA, the CDR3 is TGTGCCAGCAGCTTATTTCGGCTAGCGGGGCTCCGACCCTCCTACGAGCAGTACTTC. The rearrangement links TRBV7-2 to TRBJ2-7; TRBD2 aligns across 9 bases. V gave up 2 bases and J gave up 0 bases; unmatched junction bases: 14. Per the germline V gene, CDR1 is SGHTA and CDR2 is FQGNSA. The CDR3 has 19 residues.

Written as DNA, the CDR3 is TGTGCCAGCATCGAAACAGGGGGCTTGACTGAAGCTTTCTTT. This encodes CASIETGGLTEAFF. V is TRBV7-9 and J is TRBJ1-1; TRBD1 agrees at 9 bases. CDR3 size: 14 residues. V was pared by 7 bases and J by 5 bases, with 8 bases of the junction left unmatched. Germline values: CDR1 SEHNR, CDR2 FQNEAQ (reference sequence).

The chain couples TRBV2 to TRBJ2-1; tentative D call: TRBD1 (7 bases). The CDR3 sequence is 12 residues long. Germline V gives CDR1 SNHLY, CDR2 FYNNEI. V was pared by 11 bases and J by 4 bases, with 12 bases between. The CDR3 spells CAGGGQYNEQFF. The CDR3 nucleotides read TGTGCCGGAGGGGGACAGTACAATGAGCAGTTCTTC.

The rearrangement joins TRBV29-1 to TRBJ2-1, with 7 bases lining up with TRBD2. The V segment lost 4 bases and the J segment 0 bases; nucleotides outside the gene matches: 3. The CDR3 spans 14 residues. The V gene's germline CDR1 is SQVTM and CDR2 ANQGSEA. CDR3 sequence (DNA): TGCAGCGTTGGCCTAGCGGACTCCTACAATGAGCAGTTCTTC. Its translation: CSVGLADSYNEQFF.

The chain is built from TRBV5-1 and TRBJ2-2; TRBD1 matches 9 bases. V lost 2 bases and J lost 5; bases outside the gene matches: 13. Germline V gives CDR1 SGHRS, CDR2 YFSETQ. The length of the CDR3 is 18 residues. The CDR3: CASSFVKSDRGYTGELFF. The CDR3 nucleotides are TGCGCCAGCAGCTTCGTTAAATCGGACAGGGGCTATACCGGGGAGCTGTTTTTT.

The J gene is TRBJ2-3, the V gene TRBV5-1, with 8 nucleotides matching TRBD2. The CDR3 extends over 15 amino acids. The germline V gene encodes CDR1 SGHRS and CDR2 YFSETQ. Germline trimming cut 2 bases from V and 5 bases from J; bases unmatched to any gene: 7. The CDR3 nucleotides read TGCGCCAGCAGCTTTAGCGGGGAGGAGAGAGATACGCAGTATTTT. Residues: CASSFSGEERDTQYF.

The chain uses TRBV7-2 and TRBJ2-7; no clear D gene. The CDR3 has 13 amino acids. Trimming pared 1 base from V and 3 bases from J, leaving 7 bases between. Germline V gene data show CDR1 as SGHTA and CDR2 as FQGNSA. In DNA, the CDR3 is TGTGCCAGCAGCTTAGGGCGGAACTACGAGCAGTACTTC. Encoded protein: CASSLGRNYEQYF.

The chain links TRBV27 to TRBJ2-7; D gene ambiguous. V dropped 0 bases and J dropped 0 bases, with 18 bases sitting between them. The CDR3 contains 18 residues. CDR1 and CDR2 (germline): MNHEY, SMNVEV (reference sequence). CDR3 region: CASSLSSPFYISSYEQYF. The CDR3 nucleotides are TGTGCCAGCAGTTTATCATCCCCCTTTTACATCTCCTCCTACGAGCAGTACTTC.

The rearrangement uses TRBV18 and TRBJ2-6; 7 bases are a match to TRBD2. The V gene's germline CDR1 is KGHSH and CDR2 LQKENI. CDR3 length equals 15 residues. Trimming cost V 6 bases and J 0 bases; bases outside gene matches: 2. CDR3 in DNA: TGTGCCAGCTCCCCGGGGGGCTCTGGGGCCAACGTCCTGACTTTC. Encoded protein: CASSPGGSGANVLTF.

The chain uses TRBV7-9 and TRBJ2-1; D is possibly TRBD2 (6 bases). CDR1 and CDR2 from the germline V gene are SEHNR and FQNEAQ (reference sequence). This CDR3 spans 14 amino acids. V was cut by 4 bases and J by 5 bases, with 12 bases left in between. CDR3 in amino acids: CASSSGVFDNEQFF. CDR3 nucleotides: TGTGCCAGCAGCTCGGGGGTTTTCGACAATGAGCAGTTCTTC.